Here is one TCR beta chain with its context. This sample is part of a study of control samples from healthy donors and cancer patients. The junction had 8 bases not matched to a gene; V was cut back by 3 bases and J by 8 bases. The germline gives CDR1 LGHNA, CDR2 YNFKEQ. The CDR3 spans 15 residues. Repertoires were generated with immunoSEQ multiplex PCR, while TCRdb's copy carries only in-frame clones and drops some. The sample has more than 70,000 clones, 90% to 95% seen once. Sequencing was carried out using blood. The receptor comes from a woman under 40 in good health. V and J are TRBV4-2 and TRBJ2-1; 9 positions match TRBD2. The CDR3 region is CASSQIAGESDEQFF. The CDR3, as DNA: TGTGCCAGCAGCCAGATAGCGGGGGAGAGCGATGAGCAGTTCTTC.